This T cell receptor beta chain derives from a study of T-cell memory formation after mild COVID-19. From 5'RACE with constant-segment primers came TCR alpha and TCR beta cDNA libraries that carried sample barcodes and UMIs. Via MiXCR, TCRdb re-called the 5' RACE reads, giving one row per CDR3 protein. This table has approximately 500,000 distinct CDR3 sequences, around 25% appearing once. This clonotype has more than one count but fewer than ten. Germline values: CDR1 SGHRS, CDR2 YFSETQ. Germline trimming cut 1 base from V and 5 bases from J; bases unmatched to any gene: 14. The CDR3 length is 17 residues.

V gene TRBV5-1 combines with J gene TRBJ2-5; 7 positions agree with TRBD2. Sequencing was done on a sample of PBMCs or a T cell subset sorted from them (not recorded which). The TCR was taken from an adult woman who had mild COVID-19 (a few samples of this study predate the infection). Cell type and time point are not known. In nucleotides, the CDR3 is TGCGCCAGCAGCTTGAGTCCGCTCCTAGCGGCCCGGGAGACCCAGTACTTC. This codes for CASSLSPLLAARETQYF.